This TCR beta chain was found in a study of T-cell memory formation after mild COVID-19. Study-wide findings and caveats: Pre-infection memory contained some responding clones, which suggested that cross-reactive memory had joined.

V shed 2 bases and J shed 2 bases, with 7 bases lying between them. CDR3 length equals 13 residues. CDR1 and CDR2 from the germline V gene are ENHRY and SYGVKD. TCRdb re-called the 5' RACE reads with MiXCR, one entry per CDR3 protein. Of 300,000 to 350,000 distinct CDR3 sequences detected, roughly 13% appear once; the ten largest clones hold about 20%. This clonotype came up a few times. Its antigen is not known. Sequencing was performed on PBMCs or a T cell subset sorted from them (not recorded which). This TCR came from a man aged 18 to 29 who had mild COVID-19 (a few samples of this study predate the infection). Cell type and time point are not known. This chain connects TRBV10-3 to TRBJ2-7, with a possible D match to TRBD1 (5 bases). CDR3 residues: CAISEGQTYEQYF. The CDR3 nucleotides are TGTGCCATCAGTGAGGGACAAACCTACGAGCAGTACTTC.